The following is a T cell receptor beta chain sequence with its context. The antigen is unknown. CDR3 length equals 15 residues. The V end was cut by 5 bases, the J end by 0 bases, with 8 bases between. The germline V gene encodes CDR1 SGHTA and CDR2 FQGNSA. The data were taken from a study of graft-versus-host responses after intestinal transplantation. Study results and limitations: GvH clonotypes were identified within recipient marrow, with a subset emerging first in ileum or blood.

Some clones are missing from TCRdb's copy, which holds only in-frame ones; the method was immunoSEQ multiplex PCR. The table shows about 15,000 clones, with more than 70% occurring only once. The clonotype was recovered from a human patient who received an intestinal transplant, so some T cells may come from the graft donor. Source: bone marrow, taken approximately 130 days after intestinal transplantation. V usage is TRBV7-2 and J usage is TRBJ2-6; no reliable D call. The CDR3 sequence is CASSLQLSGANVLTF. The CDR3 DNA reads TGTGCCAGCAGCCTTCAACTCTCTGGGGCCAACGTCCTGACTTTC.